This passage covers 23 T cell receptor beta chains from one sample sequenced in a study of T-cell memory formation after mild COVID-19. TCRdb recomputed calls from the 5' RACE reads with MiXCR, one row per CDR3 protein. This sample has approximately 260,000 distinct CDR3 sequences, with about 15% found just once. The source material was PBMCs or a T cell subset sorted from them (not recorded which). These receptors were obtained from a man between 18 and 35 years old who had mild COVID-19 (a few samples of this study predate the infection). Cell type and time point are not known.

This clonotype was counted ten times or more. CDR3 protein: CASSYETGAYQETQYF. The CDR3, as DNA: TGTGCCAGCAGTTACGAGACAGGGGCCTACCAAGAGACCCAGTACTTC. The V gene is TRBV6-2 or TRBV6-3, the J gene TRBJ2-5, with 8 bases matching TRBD1. The CDR3 spans 16 residues. The J segment lost 0 bases and the V segment lost 2 bases, leaving 5 bases of the junction unmatched. CDR1 MNHEY and CDR2 SVGEGT come from the germline V gene.

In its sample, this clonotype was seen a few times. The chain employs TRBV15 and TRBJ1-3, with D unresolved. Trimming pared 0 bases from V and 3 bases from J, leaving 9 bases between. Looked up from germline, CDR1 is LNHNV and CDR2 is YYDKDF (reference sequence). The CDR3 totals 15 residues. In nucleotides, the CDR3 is TGTGCCACCAGCAGAGATAACGGAGGTGGAAACACCATATATTTT. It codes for CATSRDNGGGNTIYF.

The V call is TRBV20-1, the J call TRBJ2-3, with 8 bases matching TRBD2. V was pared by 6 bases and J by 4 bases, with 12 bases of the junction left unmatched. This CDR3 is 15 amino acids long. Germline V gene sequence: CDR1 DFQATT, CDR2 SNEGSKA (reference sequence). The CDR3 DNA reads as TGCAGTGCCCCGAATGGCGGGGGGAGGTCAGATACGCAGTATTTT. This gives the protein CSAPNGGGRSDTQYF.

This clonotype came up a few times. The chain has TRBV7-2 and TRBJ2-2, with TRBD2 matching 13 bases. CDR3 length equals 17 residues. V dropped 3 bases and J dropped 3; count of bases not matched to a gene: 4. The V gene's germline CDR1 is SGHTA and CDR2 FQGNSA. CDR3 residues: CASSLGLAGLHTGELFF. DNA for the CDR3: TGTGCCAGCAGCTTGGGACTAGCGGGGTTGCACACCGGGGAGCTGTTTTTT. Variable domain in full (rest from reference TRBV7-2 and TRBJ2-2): GAGVSQSPSNKVTEKGKDVELRCDPISGHTALYWYRQSLGQGLEFLIYFQGNSAPDKSGLPSDRFSAERTGGSVSTLTIQRTQQEDSAVYLCASSLGLAGLHTGELFFGEGSRLTVL.

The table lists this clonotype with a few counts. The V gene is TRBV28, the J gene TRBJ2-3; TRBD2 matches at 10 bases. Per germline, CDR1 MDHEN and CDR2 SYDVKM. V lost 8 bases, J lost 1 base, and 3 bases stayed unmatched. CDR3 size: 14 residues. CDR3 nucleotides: TGTGCCAGCCAGCGGGGGGGCGGCACAGATACGCAGTATTTT. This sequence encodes CASQRGGGTDTQYF.

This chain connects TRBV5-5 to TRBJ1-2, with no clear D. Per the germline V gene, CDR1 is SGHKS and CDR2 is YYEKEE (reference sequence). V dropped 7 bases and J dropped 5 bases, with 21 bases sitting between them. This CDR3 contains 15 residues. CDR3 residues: CASVILDVHGYGYTF. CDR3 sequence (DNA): TGTGCCAGCGTAATCTTAGACGTCCACGGTTATGGCTACACCTTC.

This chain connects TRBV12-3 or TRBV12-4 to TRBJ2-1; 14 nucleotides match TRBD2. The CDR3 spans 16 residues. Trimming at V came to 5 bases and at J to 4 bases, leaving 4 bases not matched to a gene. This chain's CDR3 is CASSAGLAGGYNEQFF. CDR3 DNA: TGTGCCAGCAGTGCCGGACTAGCGGGGGGTTACAATGAGCAGTTCTTC.

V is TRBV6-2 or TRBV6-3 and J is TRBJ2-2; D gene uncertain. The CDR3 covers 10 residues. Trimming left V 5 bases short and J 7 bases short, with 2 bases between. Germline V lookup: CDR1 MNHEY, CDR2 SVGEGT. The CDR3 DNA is TGTGCCAGCAGTCGCGGGGAGCTGTTTTTT. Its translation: CASSRGELFF.

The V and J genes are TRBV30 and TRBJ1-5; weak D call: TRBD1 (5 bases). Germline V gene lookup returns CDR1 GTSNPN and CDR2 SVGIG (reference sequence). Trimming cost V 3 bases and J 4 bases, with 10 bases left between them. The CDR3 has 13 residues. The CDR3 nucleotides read TGTGCCTGGAGCGCGCACAGGAATCAGCCCCAGCATTTT. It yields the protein CAWSAHRNQPQHF.

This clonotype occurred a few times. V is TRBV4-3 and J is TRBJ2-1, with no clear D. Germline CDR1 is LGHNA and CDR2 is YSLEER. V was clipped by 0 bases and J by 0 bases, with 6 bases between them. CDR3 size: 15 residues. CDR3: CASSQELVSYNEQFF. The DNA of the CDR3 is TGCGCCAGCAGCCAAGAACTCGTCTCCTACAATGAGCAGTTCTTC.

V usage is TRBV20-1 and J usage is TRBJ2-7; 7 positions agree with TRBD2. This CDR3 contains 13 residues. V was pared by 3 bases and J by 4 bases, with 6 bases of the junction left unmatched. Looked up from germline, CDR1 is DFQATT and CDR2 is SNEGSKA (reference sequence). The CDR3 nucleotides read TGCAGTGCTAGCGGGGGGTCGGTATACGAGCAGTACTTC. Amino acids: CSASGGSVYEQYF.

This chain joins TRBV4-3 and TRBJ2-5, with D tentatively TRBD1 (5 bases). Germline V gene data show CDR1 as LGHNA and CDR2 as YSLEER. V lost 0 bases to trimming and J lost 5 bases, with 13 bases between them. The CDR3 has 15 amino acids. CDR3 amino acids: CASSQEGRVGETQYF. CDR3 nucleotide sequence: TGCGCCAGCAGCCAAGAGGGCAGGGTTGGCGAGACCCAGTACTTC.

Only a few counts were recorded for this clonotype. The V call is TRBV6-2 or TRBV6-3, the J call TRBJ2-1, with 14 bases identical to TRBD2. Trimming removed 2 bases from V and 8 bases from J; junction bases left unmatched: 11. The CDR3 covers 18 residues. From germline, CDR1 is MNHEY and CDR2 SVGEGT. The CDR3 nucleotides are TGTGCCAGCAGTTACGCCCAGACTAGCGGGGGGGCCAGGGATGAGCAGTTCTTC. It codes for CASSYAQTSGGARDEQFF.

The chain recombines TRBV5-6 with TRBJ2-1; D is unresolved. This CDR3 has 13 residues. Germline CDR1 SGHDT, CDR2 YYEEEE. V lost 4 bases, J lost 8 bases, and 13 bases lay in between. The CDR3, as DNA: TGTGCCAGCAGCCCCCGAGTGTACGATGAGCAGTTCTTC. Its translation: CASSPRVYDEQFF.

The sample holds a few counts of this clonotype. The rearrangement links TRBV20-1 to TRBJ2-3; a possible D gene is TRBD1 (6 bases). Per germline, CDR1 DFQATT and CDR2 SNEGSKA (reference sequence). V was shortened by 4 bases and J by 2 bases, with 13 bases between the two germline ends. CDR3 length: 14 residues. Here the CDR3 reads CSATQGVITDTQYF. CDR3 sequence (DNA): TGCAGTGCTACACAGGGAGTGATCACAGATACGCAGTATTTT.

The CDR3 is CASSPYLPGSGELFF. The DNA of the CDR3 is TGTGCCAGCAGTCCATATCTCCCCGGGTCCGGGGAGCTGTTTTTT. V gene TRBV2 combines with J gene TRBJ2-2; D call uncertain. CDR1 and CDR2 from the germline V gene are SNHLY and FYNNEI. The length of the CDR3 is 15 residues. Trimming removed 5 bases from V and 6 bases from J, with 16 bases in between.

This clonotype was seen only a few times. Here the CDR3 reads CASSWKRGQGAFGIIGKIDTQYF. Written as DNA, the CDR3 is TGTGCCAGCAGTTGGAAGCGAGGACAGGGGGCGTTCGGCATCATTGGAAAAATCGATACGCAGTATTTT. J is TRBJ2-3 and V is TRBV12-3 or TRBV12-4, with 11 bases identical to TRBD1. Germline trimming cut 4 bases from V and 6 bases from J; bases unmatched to any gene: 30. The CDR3 length is 23 residues.

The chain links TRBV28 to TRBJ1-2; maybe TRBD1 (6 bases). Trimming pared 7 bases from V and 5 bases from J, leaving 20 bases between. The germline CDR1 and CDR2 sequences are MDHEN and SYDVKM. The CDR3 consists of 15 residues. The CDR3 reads CASIRAGASLYGYTF. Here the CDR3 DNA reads TGTGCCAGCATAAGGGCAGGGGCCTCTTTATATGGCTACACCTTC.

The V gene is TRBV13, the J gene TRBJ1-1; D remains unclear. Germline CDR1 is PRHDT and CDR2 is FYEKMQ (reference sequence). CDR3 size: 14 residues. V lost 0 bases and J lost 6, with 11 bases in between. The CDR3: CASSLGGSGAEAFF. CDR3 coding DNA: TGTGCCAGCAGCTTAGGTGGGAGTGGCGCTGAAGCTTTCTTT.

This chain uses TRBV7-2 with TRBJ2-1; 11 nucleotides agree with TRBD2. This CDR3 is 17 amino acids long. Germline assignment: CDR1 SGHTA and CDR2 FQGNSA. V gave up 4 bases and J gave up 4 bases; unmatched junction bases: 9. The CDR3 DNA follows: TGTGCCAGCAGCTCCCCGGTCGGGACTAGCGGATACAATGAGCAGTTCTTC. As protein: CASSSPVGTSGYNEQFF.

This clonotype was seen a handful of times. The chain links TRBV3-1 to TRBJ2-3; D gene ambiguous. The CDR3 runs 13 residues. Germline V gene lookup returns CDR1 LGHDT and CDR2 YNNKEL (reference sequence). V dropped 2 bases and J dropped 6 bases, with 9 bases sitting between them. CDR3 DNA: TGTGCCAGCAGCCAACCGGGCGCGGATACGCAGTATTTT. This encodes CASSQPGADTQYF.

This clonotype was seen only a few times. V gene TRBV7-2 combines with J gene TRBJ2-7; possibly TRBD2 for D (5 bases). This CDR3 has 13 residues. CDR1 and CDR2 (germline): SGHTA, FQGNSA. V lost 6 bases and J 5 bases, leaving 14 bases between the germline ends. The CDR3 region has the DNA TGTGCCAGCAGAAATCCGGGGTTTGACGAGCAGTACTTC. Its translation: CASRNPGFDEQYF.

The CDR3 region has the DNA TGTGCCAGCAGTTACGGGACAAGGTCATCACCCCTCCACTTT. Its translation: CASSYGTRSSPLHF. J is TRBJ1-6 and V is TRBV6-6; D is possibly TRBD1 (6 bases). Trimming pared 2 bases from V and 10 bases from J, leaving 12 bases between. The V gene's germline CDR1 is MNHNY and CDR2 SVGAGI (reference sequence). The CDR3 has 14 residues.